The 32 T cell receptor beta chains reported below all come from one sample, sequenced in a study of PD-L1 blockade in urothelial cancer listed by TCRdb under 2017. In light of the paper, this sample's time point label describes: pretreatment peripheral blood. Receptors were amplified or captured by the immunoSEQ multiplex PCR assay. TCRdb provides this immuneACCESS table in a form limited to in-frame rearrangements. Some clones are lacking; in checked studies, under half of them reflect an unresolved V gene, and why the rest are absent is not known. The sample data list 30,000 to 40,000 clones, and 75% to 90% of these were observed just once. The top ten hold roughly 14% of the sample. The source material was PBMCs, sampled around atezolizumab (anti-PD-L1) treatment. The receptors come from a man aged 55-75 years with urothelial cancer.

The V gene is TRBV30, the J gene TRBJ2-3; D gene unclear. V lost 0 bases and J lost 1, with 11 bases in between. The CDR3 loop spans 15 amino acids. Germline-derived CDR1 and CDR2 are GTSNPN and SVGIG (reference sequence). The CDR3 region is CAWSVGSSGTDTQYF. In DNA, the CDR3 is TGTGCCTGGAGTGTAGGTAGCTCGGGCACAGATACGCAGTATTTT.

The chain has TRBV27 and TRBJ2-1; maybe TRBD1 (8 bases). The CDR3 consists of 22 residues. Germline CDR1 is MNHEY and CDR2 is SMNVEV (reference sequence). V was clipped by 3 bases and J by 5 bases, with 35 bases between them. The CDR3 sequence: CASSFCLQGAGTTRQGHNEQFF. CDR3 in DNA: TGTGCCAGCAGTTTCTGCCTCCAGGGAGCGGGAACCACTCGACAGGGGCACAATGAGCAGTTCTTC.

The V gene is TRBV11-2, the J gene TRBJ2-7; D might be TRBD2 (5 bases). The V gene lost 5 bases and the J gene lost 4 bases, with 15 bases spanning the gap. There are 14 residues in the CDR3. Germline CDR1 SGHAT, CDR2 FQNNGV. The CDR3 is CASSATRGSYEQYF. The CDR3 region has the DNA TGTGCCAGCAGCGCCACTAGAGGCTCTTACGAGCAGTACTTC.

The chain couples TRBV2 to TRBJ2-5; TRBD2 matches 10 bases. Germline loops: CDR1 SNHLY, CDR2 FYNNEI. With 5 bases clipped from V and 2 bases from J, the junction kept 5 bases outside the gene matches. There are 15 residues in the CDR3. The CDR3 nucleotides are TGTGCCAGCAGTACAGGGACTAGCGTACAAGAGACCCAGTACTTC. Its protein product is CASSTGTSVQETQYF.

V gene TRBV5-3 combines with J gene TRBJ1-6; 7 positions match TRBD1. TRBV5-3 is reported as an ORF; its role is uncertain. J was trimmed by 5 bases and V by 4 bases; bases with no gene match: 12. The CDR3 totals 17 residues. Here the CDR3 reads CARSPDRSYLHNSPLHF. The CDR3 coding sequence is TGTGCCAGAAGCCCGGACAGGAGCTACCTTCATAATTCACCCCTCCACTTT.

This clone was recorded a few times. The V gene is TRBV7-9, the J gene TRBJ1-6, with a weak D call TRBD1 (5 bases). Trimming left V 6 bases short and J 0 bases short, with 12 bases between. The CDR3 spans 16 residues. The V gene's germline CDR1 is SEHNR and CDR2 FQNEAQ (reference sequence). The CDR3: CASRSQESSYNSPLHF. The CDR3 bases are TGTGCCAGCAGGTCACAGGAAAGCTCCTATAATTCACCCCTCCACTTT.

This clone was detected only a few times. The V and J genes are TRBV29-1 and TRBJ1-1, with TRBD1 matching over 7 bases. The CDR3 sequence is 12 residues long. V shed 7 bases and J 4 bases; nucleotides not matched to a gene: 6. Germline lookup yields CDR1 SQVTM and CDR2 ANQGSEA. This CDR3 reads CSASEGATEAFF. The CDR3 DNA sequence: TGCAGCGCGTCCGAGGGGGCCACTGAAGCTTTCTTT.

The J gene is TRBJ2-5, the V gene TRBV7-9; 12 positions match TRBD2. With V trimmed by 10 bases and J by 2 bases, 14 bases remained unmatched. The CDR3 has 17 amino acids. Germline values: CDR1 SEHNR, CDR2 FQNEAQ (reference sequence). The CDR3 loop reads CATPRLAGEGGQETQYF. As DNA, the CDR3 is TGTGCCACCCCGAGACTAGCGGGAGAAGGAGGGCAAGAGACCCAGTACTTC.

The chain uses TRBV28 and TRBJ1-6; the match to TRBD1 covers 8 bases. The ends lost 6 bases at V and 7 bases at J; junction bases unmatched: 2. This CDR3 is built from 13 residues. CDR1 and CDR2 from the germline V gene are MDHEN and SYDVKM. The CDR3 sequence: CASSTGGNSPLHF. The CDR3 bases are TGTGCCAGCAGCACAGGGGGAAATTCACCCCTCCACTTT.

The V gene is TRBV18, the J gene TRBJ1-1; 10 positions agree with TRBD1. This CDR3 comprises 15 residues. Germline V gene lookup returns CDR1 KGHSH and CDR2 LQKENI. The trim removed 4 bases at V and 5 bases at J, leaving 7 bases unmatched. The CDR3 protein is CASSLTRDRGTEAFF. As DNA, the CDR3 is TGTGCCAGCTCACTTACCCGGGACAGGGGTACTGAAGCTTTCTTT.

For the CDR3, the DNA is TGTGCCAGCAGCCGAGGACAGCAAGAGACCCAGTACTTC. Translating gives CASSRGQQETQYF. The V gene is TRBV7-3, the J gene TRBJ2-5; D is perhaps TRBD1 (6 bases). This CDR3 is built from 13 residues. V gave up 5 bases and J gave up 2 bases, with 9 bases separating them. Germline V gene sequence: CDR1 SGHTA, CDR2 FQGTGA.

Notes on this clone: The same CDR3 can be traced to other DNA sequences in this sample. The chain links TRBV29-1 to TRBJ1-3; D call uncertain. Germline CDR1 SQVTM, CDR2 ANQGSEA. The CDR3 runs 15 residues. V lost 5 bases and J lost 1, with 15 bases in between. CDR3 sequence reads: CSVLMVRSSGNTIYF. DNA for the CDR3: TGCAGCGTTCTGATGGTCAGAAGTTCTGGAAACACCATATATTTT.

The rearrangement uses TRBV19 and TRBJ2-5; 7 bases fit TRBD2. The germline gives CDR1 LNHDA, CDR2 SQIVND (reference sequence). The CDR3 is made up of 11 amino acids. After removal of 7 bases from V and 4 bases from J, the junction contained 0 bases not matched to a gene. CDR3 DNA sequence: TGTGCCAGTATAGCGGGAGAGACCCAGTACTTC. Protein: CASIAGETQYF.

The genes are TRBV5-4 and TRBJ2-3; the match to TRBD2 covers 14 bases. The V segment lost 1 base and the J segment 1 base; nucleotides outside the gene matches: 2. CDR3 length: 17 residues. Germline CDR1 and CDR2: SGHNT and YYREEE (reference sequence). The CDR3: CASSLRGLAGGTDTQYF. In DNA form, the CDR3 reads TGTGCCAGCAGCTTGAGGGGACTAGCGGGAGGCACAGATACGCAGTATTTT.

V gene TRBV27 combines with J gene TRBJ1-1, with D maybe TRBD1 (5 bases). The V and J ends lost 6 bases and 6 bases respectively, with 17 bases between them. The CDR3 length is 14 residues. The germline V gene encodes CDR1 MNHEY and CDR2 SMNVEV (reference sequence). The CDR3 is CASSPPGGLAEAFF. The CDR3 nucleotides are TGTGCCAGCAGCCCCCCCGGGGGTTTGGCTGAAGCTTTCTTT.

The V and J genes are TRBV14 and TRBJ2-1; possible D gene TRBD2, 6 bases. Trimming took 1 base from V and 9 from J, leaving 13 bases between them. This CDR3 is built from 14 residues. Germline V gene sequence: CDR1 SGHDN, CDR2 FVKESK. CDR3 nucleotides: TGTGCCAGCAGCCAAGTGTTTGTGGAGGGTGAGCAGTTCTTC. This encodes CASSQVFVEGEQFF.

This chain links TRBV6-4 with TRBJ2-3, with D possibly matching TRBD2 (6 bases). Germline V CDR1 and CDR2: MRHNA, SNTAGT. With 3 bases removed from V and 4 bases from J, the gap between germline ends came to 14 bases. There are 15 residues in the CDR3. CDR3 sequence reads: CASSESGSGADTQYF. The CDR3 region has the DNA TGTGCCAGCAGTGAGAGCGGGTCGGGCGCAGATACGCAGTATTTT.

This chain joins TRBV30 and TRBJ2-5; TRBD1 matches 8 bases. V dropped 2 bases and J dropped 5; count of bases not matched to a gene: 7. The CDR3 consists of 14 residues. CDR1 and CDR2 from the germline V gene are GTSNPN and SVGIG (reference sequence). The CDR3 reads CAWSSQGARETQYF. The CDR3 DNA reads TGTGCCTGGAGTAGTCAGGGGGCTCGGGAGACCCAGTACTTC.

The chain links TRBV14 to TRBJ2-1, with 15 bases aligning to TRBD2. The CDR3 spans 16 residues. Germline values: CDR1 SGHDN, CDR2 FVKESK. J gave up 6 bases and V 4 bases, and 4 bases lay outside the gene matches. CDR3 nucleotides: TGTGCCAGCAGCCGCCGGACTAGCGGGAGGGCCAATGAGCAGTTCTTC. This encodes CASSRRTSGRANEQFF.

The chain couples TRBV5-4 to TRBJ2-5; 7 bases match TRBD2. The CDR3 is made up of 14 amino acids. Per the germline V gene, CDR1 is SGHNT and CDR2 is YYREEE (reference sequence). J was trimmed by 2 bases and V by 3 bases; bases with no gene match: 4. Here the CDR3 DNA reads TGTGCCAGCAGCTCGGGAGGTAATCAAGAGACCCAGTACTTC. This translates into CASSSGGNQETQYF.

The rearrangement joins TRBV4-1 to TRBJ1-2; D not certain. The CDR3 runs to 16 residues. Germline V gene lookup returns CDR1 MGHRA and CDR2 YSYEKL. With 0 bases removed from V and 0 bases from J, the gap between germline ends came to 11 bases. CDR3 bases: TGCGCCAGCAGCCAAGATTCGAGTTTAGCTAACTATGGCTACACCTTC. Protein product: CASSQDSSLANYGYTF.

This clone counts as medium-sized (0.01 to 0.1%). The J gene is TRBJ1-6, the V gene TRBV7-3; D gene ambiguous. V gave up 0 bases and J gave up 6 bases, with 12 bases separating them. The CDR3 extends over 16 amino acids. CDR1 is SGHTA and CDR2 is FQGTGA in the germline V gene. The CDR3 loop reads CASSLTVSGPNSPLHF. DNA for the CDR3: TGTGCCAGCAGCTTAACGGTTAGCGGTCCTAATTCACCCCTCCACTTT.

This chain joins TRBV25-1 and TRBJ2-1; a possible D gene is TRBD2 (6 bases). CDR1 MGHDK and CDR2 SYGVNS come from the germline V gene. V dropped 1 base and J dropped 4 bases, with 14 bases sitting between them. The CDR3 extends over 16 amino acids. CDR3 DNA: TGTGCCAGCAGTGAATGGGGCGGGAACGGTTACAATGAGCAGTTCTTC. It codes for CASSEWGGNGYNEQFF.

This clone has a single count. The chain combines TRBV9 with TRBJ2-7, with 10 bases matching TRBD1. The CDR3 consists of 15 residues. Germline V gene lookup returns CDR1 SGDLS and CDR2 YYNGEE. Trimming removed 0 bases from V and 6 bases from J; junction bases left unmatched: 6. CDR3: CASSVGSDRGLEQYF. In DNA form, the CDR3 reads TGTGCCAGCAGCGTAGGGAGTGACAGGGGGCTCGAGCAGTACTTC.

J is TRBJ1-2 and V is TRBV29-1; 11 nucleotides match TRBD1. In germline, CDR1 is SQVTM, CDR2 ANQGSEA. CDR3 length: 17 residues. Trimming at V came to 3 bases and at J to 4 bases, leaving 13 bases not matched to a gene. CDR3 region: CSVETGTGGTGGYGYTF. The CDR3 nucleotides read TGCAGCGTTGAGACCGGGACAGGGGGTACTGGGGGCTATGGCTACACCTTC.

J is TRBJ2-5 and V is TRBV30, with 11 bases lining up with TRBD2. The CDR3 is 15 amino acids. The V and J ends lost 2 bases and 4 bases, in that order; junction bases with no gene match: 6. Germline V gene lookup returns CDR1 GTSNPN and CDR2 SVGIG (reference sequence). Here the CDR3 DNA reads TGTGCCTGGAGTTTCGGAACTAGCGGGAGAGAGACCCAGTACTTC. Protein: CAWSFGTSGRETQYF.

This clone showed up just a few times. The chain employs TRBV7-3 and TRBJ2-7; D gene uncertain. Trimming removed 5 bases at V and 6 bases at J, with 11 bases between. Germline V gene data show CDR1 as SGHTA and CDR2 as FQGTGA. The CDR3 totals 12 residues. The CDR3 loop reads CASSTGSGEQYF. As DNA, the CDR3 is TGTGCCAGCAGCACCGGTTCAGGCGAGCAGTACTTC.

The gene calls are TRBV10-1 and TRBJ1-1; 12 bases are shared with TRBD1. This CDR3 has 16 residues. V lost 4 bases to trimming and J lost 5 bases; unmatched junction nucleotides: 8. Germline CDR1 is WNHNN and CDR2 is SYGVQD (reference sequence). DNA for the CDR3: TGCGCCAGCAGTGTCACCGGGACAGGGGGCCGTACTGAAGCTTTCTTT. Its translation: CASSVTGTGGRTEAFF.

This rearrangement joins TRBV18 to TRBJ1-5; possible D gene TRBD1, 5 bases. Trimming left V 6 bases short and J 0 bases short, with 15 bases between. CDR1 and CDR2 (germline): KGHSH, LQKENI. CDR3 length: 16 amino acids. The CDR3 DNA follows: TGTGCCAGCTCCCTAGACAGCTTTAATAGCAATCAGCCCCAGCATTTT. Residues: CASSLDSFNSNQPQHF.

The J gene is TRBJ1-1, the V gene TRBV29-1; 9 bases are a match to TRBD1. CDR3 length: 15 residues. Germline V gives CDR1 SQVTM, CDR2 ANQGSEA. V was pared by 7 bases and J by 0 bases, with 9 bases of the junction left unmatched. In nucleotides, the CDR3 is TGCAGCGCCGTAGGGACAGGGATTATGAACACTGAAGCTTTCTTT. It specifies CSAVGTGIMNTEAFF.

V is TRBV11-2 and J is TRBJ2-5, with TRBD2 as a possible D gene (5 bases). The CDR3 loop spans 13 amino acids. The V gene lost 1 base and the J gene lost 7 bases, with 10 bases spanning the gap. The germline V gene encodes CDR1 SGHAT and CDR2 FQNNGV. The CDR3 sequence is CASSLVGSGTQYF. CDR3 DNA sequence: TGTGCCAGCAGCTTAGTAGGGAGCGGGACCCAGTACTTC.

The chain has TRBV29-1 and TRBJ2-2; TRBD1 is a possible D gene (5 bases). The CDR3 contains 16 residues. V lost 0 bases and J lost 5, with 16 bases in between. Germline CDR1 SQVTM, CDR2 ANQGSEA. DNA of the CDR3: TGCAGCGTTGAAGAAATAAGACAGAGCTCTACCGGGGAGCTGTTTTTT. It yields the protein CSVEEIRQSSTGELFF.